The next 5 T cell receptor beta chains were all read from a single sample in a study of post-analysis software for immune sequencing data. TCR beta cDNA libraries included unique molecular identifiers. TCRdb used MiXCR to reprocess the PCR reads, holding one entry per CDR3 protein. The repertoire holds under 200,000 distinct CDR3 sequences, with over 25% as singletons. Findings of the study overall: Comparison of patients with controls showed four or five TRBV segments more frequent in patients, TRBV5-6, TRBV5-1 and TRBV20-1 among them.

These TCRs are of unknown antigen specificity. Sequenced material: blood. The receptors stem from a girl aged 2-17 years with multiple sclerosis.

V usage is TRBV7-3 and J usage is TRBJ2-7, with 7 bases identical to TRBD1. The V segment lost 1 base and the J segment 6 bases; nucleotides outside the gene matches: 9. The CDR3 has 15 residues. Germline V CDR1 and CDR2: SGHTA, FQGTGA. CDR3 amino acids: CASSLKRGGSSEQYF. CDR3 bases: TGTGCCAGCAGCTTAAAAAGAGGGGGCAGCAGCGAGCAGTACTTC.

This clonotype has a handful of counts. This chain uses TRBV20-1 with TRBJ1-2; a possible D gene is TRBD1 (5 bases). Germline-derived CDR1 and CDR2 are DFQATT and SNEGSKA (reference sequence). V lost 5 bases and J 6 bases, leaving 16 bases between the germline ends. This CDR3 contains 13 residues. The CDR3 DNA reads TGCAGTGCTTGGGGGGTACAGAGAAATGGCTACACCTTC. Translating it yields CSAWGVQRNGYTF.

This chain connects TRBV5-1 to TRBJ2-1; 10 nucleotides line up with TRBD2. The CDR3 consists of 16 residues. Germline assignment: CDR1 SGHRS and CDR2 YFSETQ. Trimming took 2 bases from V and 2 from J; bases not matched to a gene: 4. The CDR3: CASSLSGGDPYNEQFF. The DNA of the CDR3 is TGCGCCAGCAGCTTAAGCGGGGGGGACCCCTACAATGAGCAGTTCTTC.

This clonotype was observed once. Relative to the germline gene, one junction end is altered; a read error may explain this. V and J are TRBV7-2 and TRBJ1-2; the D gene is possibly TRBD1 (6 bases). The CDR3 is made up of 13 amino acids. Per germline, CDR1 SGHTA and CDR2 FQGNSA. CDR3 sequence: CAGSAGTNLLSTF. The DNA of the CDR3 is TGTGCCGGCAGCGCTGGGACAAACTTATTGAGCACCTTC.

This clonotype was seen a single time. This may arise from a read error, as a much more abundant clone is one base away. The chain recombines TRBV24-1 with TRBJ2-1; D is uncertain. V was shortened by 5 bases and J by 5 bases, with 15 bases between the two germline ends. The CDR3 is made up of 15 amino acids. Germline assignment: CDR1 KGHDR and CDR2 SFDVKD. In nucleotides, the CDR3 is TGTGCCACCAGTGGCCTGTCGGCAGGAGACAATGAGCAGTTCTTC. Amino acids: CATSGLSAGDNEQFF.